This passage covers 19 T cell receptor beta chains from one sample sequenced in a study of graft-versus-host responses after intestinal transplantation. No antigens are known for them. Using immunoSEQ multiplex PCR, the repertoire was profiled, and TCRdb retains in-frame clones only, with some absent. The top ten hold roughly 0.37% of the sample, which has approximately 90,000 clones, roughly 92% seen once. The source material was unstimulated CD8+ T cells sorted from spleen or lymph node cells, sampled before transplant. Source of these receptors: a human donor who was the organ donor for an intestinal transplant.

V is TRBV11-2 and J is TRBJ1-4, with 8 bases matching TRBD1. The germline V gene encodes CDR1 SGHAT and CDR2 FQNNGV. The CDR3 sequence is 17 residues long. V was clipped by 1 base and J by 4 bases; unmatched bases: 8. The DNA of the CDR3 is TGTGCCAGCAGCTTAGCTGGGCAGGGGGCGTATAATGAAAAACTGTTTTTT. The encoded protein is CASSLAGQGAYNEKLFF.

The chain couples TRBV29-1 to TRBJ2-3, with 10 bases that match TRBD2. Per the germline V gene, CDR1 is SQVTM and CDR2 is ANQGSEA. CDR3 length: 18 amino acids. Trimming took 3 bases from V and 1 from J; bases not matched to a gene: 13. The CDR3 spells CSVDGVLASGGRTDTQYF. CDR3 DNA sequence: TGCAGCGTTGATGGAGTTCTAGCTAGCGGGGGCCGCACAGATACGCAGTATTTT.

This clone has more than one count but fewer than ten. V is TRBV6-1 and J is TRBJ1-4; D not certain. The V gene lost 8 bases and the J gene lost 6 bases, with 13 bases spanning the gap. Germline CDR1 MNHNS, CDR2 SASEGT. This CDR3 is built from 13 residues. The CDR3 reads CASLEPLDEKLFF. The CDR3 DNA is TGTGCCAGCCTTGAGCCCTTGGATGAAAAACTGTTTTTT.

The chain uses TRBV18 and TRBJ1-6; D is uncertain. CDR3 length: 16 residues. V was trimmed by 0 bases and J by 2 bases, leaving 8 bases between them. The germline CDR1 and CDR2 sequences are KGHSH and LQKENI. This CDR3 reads CASSPPPGTYNSPLHF. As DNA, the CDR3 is TGTGCCAGCTCACCACCACCCGGGACCTATAATTCACCCCTCCACTTT.

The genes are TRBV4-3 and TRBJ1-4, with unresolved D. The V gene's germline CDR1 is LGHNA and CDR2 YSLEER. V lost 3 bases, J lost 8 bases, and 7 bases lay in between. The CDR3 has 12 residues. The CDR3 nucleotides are TGCGCCAGCAGCCAGTTCAGAGAAAAACTGTTTTTT. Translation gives CASSQFREKLFF.

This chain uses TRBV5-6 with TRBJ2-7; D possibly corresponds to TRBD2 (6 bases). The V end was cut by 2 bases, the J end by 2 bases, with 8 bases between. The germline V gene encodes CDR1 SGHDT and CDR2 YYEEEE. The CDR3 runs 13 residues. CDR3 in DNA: TGTGCCAGCAGCTTCCCGGGAGCCTACGAGCAGTACTTC. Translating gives CASSFPGAYEQYF. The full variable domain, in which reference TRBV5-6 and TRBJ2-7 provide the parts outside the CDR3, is DAGVTQSPTHLIKTRGQQVTLRCSPKSGHDTVSWYQQALGQGPQFIFQYYEEEERQRGNFPDRFSGHQFPNYSSELNVNALLLGDSALYLCASSFPGAYEQYFGPGTRLTVT.

DNA of the CDR3: TGTGCCAGCAGTTCACAACCAGCGGGGGTGGGCACCGGGGAGCTGTTTTTT. Its translation: CASSSQPAGVGTGELFF. This rearrangement joins TRBV28 to TRBJ2-2; 8 bases agree with TRBD2. The germline CDR1 and CDR2 sequences are MDHEN and SYDVKM. The CDR3 consists of 17 residues. The junction had 11 bases not matched to a gene; V was cut back by 4 bases and J by 4 bases. Filled out from reference TRBV28 and TRBJ2-2, the complete variable domain reads DVKVTQSSRYLVKRTGEKVFLECVQDMDHENMFWYRQDPGLGLRLIYFSYDVKMKEKGDIPEGYSVSREKKERFSLILESASTNQTSMYLCASSSQPAGVGTGELFFGEGSRLTVL.

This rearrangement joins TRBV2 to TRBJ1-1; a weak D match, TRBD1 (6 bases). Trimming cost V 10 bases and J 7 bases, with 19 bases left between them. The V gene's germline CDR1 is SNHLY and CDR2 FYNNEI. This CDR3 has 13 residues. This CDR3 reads CATLFPIQGEAFF. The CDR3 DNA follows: TGTGCCACCCTCTTCCCCATACAGGGTGAAGCTTTCTTT.

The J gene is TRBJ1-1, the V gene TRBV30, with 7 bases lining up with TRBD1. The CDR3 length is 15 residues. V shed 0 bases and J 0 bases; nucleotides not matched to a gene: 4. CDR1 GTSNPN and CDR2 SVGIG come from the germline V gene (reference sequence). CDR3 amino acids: CAWSVPQGVNTEAFF. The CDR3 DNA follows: TGTGCCTGGAGTGTACCCCAGGGGGTGAACACTGAAGCTTTCTTT. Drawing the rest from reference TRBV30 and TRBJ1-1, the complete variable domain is SQTIHQWPATLVQPVGSPLSLECTVEGTSNPNLYWYRQAAGRGLQLLFYSVGIGQISSEVPQNLSASRPQDRQFILSSKKLLLSDSGFYLCAWSVPQGVNTEAFFGQGTRLTVV.

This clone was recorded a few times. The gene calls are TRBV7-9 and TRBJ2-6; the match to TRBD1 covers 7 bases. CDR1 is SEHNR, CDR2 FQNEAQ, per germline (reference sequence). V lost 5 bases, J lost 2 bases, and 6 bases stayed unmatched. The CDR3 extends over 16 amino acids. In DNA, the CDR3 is TGTGCCAGCAGCCACGACAGGGTAGCTGGGGCCAACGTCCTGACTTTC. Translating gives CASSHDRVAGANVLTF.

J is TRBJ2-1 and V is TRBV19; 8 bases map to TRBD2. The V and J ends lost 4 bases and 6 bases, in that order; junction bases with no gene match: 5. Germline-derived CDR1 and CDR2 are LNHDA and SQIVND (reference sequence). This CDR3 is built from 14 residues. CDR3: CASSSGGGRNEQFF. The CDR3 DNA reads TGTGCCAGTAGTAGCGGCGGGGGGCGCAATGAGCAGTTCTTC. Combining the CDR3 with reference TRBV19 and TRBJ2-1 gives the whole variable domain DGGITQSPKYLFRKEGQNVTLSCEQNLNHDAMYWYRQDPGQGLRLIYYSQIVNDFQKGDIAEGYSVSREKKESFPLTVTSAQKNPTAFYLCASSSGGGRNEQFFGPGTRLTVL.

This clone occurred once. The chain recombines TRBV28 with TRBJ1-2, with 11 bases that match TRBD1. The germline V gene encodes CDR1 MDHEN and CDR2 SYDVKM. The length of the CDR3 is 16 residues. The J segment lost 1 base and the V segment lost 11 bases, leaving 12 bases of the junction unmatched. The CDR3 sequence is CARHEGGQGDNYGYTF. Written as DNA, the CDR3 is TGTGCCCGACATGAGGGGGGACAGGGGGATAACTATGGCTACACCTTC.

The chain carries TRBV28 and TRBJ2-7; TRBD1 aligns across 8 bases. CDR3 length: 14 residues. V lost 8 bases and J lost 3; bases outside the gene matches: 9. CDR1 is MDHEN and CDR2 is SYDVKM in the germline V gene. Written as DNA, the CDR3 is TGTGCCAGCCGCATCCAGGACAGGGACTACGAGCAGTACTTC. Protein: CASRIQDRDYEQYF.

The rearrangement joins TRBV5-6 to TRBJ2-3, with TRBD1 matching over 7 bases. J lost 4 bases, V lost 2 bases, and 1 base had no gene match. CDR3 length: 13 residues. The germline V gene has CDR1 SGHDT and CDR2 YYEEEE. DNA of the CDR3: TGTGCCAGCAGCTTAGGGGGCCCAGATACGCAGTATTTT. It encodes CASSLGGPDTQYF.

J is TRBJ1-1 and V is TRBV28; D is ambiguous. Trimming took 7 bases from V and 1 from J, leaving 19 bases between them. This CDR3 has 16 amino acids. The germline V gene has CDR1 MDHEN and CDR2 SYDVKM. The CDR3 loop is CASTPSAGGWNTEAFF. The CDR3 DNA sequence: TGTGCCAGCACCCCCTCGGCGGGCGGTTGGAACACTGAAGCTTTCTTT.

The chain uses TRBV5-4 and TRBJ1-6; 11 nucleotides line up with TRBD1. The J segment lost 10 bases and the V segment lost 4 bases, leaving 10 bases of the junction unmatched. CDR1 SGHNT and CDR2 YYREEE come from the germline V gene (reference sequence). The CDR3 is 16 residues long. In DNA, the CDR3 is TGTGCCAGCAGCCAAACCCCGGGACAGGGGGGCTCACCCCTCCACTTT. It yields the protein CASSQTPGQGGSPLHF.

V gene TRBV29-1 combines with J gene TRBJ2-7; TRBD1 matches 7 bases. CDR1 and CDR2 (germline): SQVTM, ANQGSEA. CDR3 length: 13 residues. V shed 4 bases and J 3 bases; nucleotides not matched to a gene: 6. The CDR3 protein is CSVVRGGGYEQYF. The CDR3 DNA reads TGCAGCGTTGTTAGAGGGGGCGGCTACGAGCAGTACTTC.

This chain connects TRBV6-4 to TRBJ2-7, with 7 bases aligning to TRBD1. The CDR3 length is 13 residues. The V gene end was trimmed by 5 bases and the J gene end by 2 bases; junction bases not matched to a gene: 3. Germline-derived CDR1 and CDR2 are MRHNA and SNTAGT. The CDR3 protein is CASSTGVAYEQYF. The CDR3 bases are TGTGCCAGCAGTACAGGGGTAGCCTACGAGCAGTACTTC.

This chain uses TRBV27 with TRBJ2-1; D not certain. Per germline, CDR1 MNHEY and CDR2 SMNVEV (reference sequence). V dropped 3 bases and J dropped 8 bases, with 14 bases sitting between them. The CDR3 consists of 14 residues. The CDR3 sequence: CASSFLPSGDEQFF. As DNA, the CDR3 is TGTGCCAGCAGTTTCCTACCATCCGGAGATGAGCAGTTCTTC.